The source of this TCR beta chain is a study of blood T cell repertoires in COVID-19. Study at large: Material from acute and convalescent COVID-19 was sourced from the United States, Italy and Spain. PBMCs, B-cell-depleted T cells, or T cells were the source of the cDNA or gDNA that made up the material.

Germline V lookup: CDR1 SGHNT, CDR2 YYREEE (reference sequence). V trimming: 4 bases; J trimming: 7 bases; junction bases outside the gene matches: 10. This CDR3 contains 16 residues. In the original processing: Nucleated cell counts were estimated from reference gene primer amplification. Clones were sequenced by immunoSEQ multiplex PCR, and TCRdb holds only the in-frame ones, with some missing. Clone size and V and J calls were adopted from that table, with D and trimming inferred from the DNA. The sample lists over 75,000 clones; about nine tenths were seen once. The source material was peripheral blood. The V gene is TRBV5-4, the J gene TRBJ2-2, with 10 positions matching TRBD1. The receptor comes from a human donor with active COVID-19. The donor label of this sample is uncertain. CDR3 residues: CASSNMDRGDIGELFF. The CDR3, as DNA: TGTGCCAGCAGCAACATGGACAGGGGGGACATCGGGGAGCTGTTTTTT.